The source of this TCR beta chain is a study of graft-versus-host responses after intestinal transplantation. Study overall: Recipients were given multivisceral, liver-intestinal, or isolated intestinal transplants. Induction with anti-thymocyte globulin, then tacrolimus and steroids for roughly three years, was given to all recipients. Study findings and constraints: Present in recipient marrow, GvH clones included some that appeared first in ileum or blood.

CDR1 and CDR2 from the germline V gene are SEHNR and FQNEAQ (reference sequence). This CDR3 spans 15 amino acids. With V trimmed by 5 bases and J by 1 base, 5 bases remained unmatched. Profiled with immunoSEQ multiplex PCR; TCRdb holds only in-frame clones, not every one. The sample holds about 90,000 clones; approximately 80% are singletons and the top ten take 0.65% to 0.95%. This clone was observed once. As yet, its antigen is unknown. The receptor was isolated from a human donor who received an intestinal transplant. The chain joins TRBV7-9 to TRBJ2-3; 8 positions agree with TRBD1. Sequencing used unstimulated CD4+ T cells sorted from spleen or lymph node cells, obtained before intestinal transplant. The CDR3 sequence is CASSQGQGGTDTQYF. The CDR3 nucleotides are TGTGCCAGCAGCCAAGGACAGGGCGGCACAGATACGCAGTATTTT.